The sequence of this TCR beta chain was determined in a study of long-term antiretroviral therapy in people with HIV (dated by TCRdb to between 2022 and 2023). Study-level background: The earliest samples were collected about a decade before the 2015 WHO recommendation for immediate ART, when ART was typically delayed until CD4 counts fell. Whether ART initiation and durable HIV suppression were associated with changes in peripheral blood TRB repertoire composition and diversity was tested in a retrospective serial study. From a few dozen adults with confirmed HIV infection, the cohort provided some 200 cryopreserved PBMC samples, gathered serially across a mean of about 6 years (range 1-12). Eleven of the 30 participants with HIV were female. Test extractions of a monoclonal T-cell line alongside about 30 polyclonal samples showed no cross-contamination during QIAcube processing. Findings and caveats that apply to the study as a whole: HIV repertoires had narrower CDR3 length ranges than controls, and the network structure suggested an antigen-experienced repertoire that shifted only slightly toward naive after ART. ART initiation was associated with a significant increase in TRB diversity, but diversity stayed significantly below transplant donor controls even after long-term ART. Samples dated from about 2003 to 2018, and the ART regimens used may be less effective than current ones. Because PBMC availability was limited, only the TCR beta chain was sequenced, with no alpha chain pairing. Inferences about post-ART repertoire changes are limited because no data were available on ART adherence, viral resistance or therapy changes. Because cell numbers in pre-ART samples were limited, unsorted PBMC were profiled instead of sorted CD4+ and CD8+ T cells. Expanded TRB clones identified before ART initiation dominated the repertoire across all time points, though the dominance fluctuated and decreased in many PLHIV after ART.

To be included, a participant needed at least one PBMC sample from before ART initiation plus at least two post-ART samples. Every participant with HIV received treatment in the United States of America. Before DNA extraction, cryopreserved samples containing roughly 0.85-11 million PBMC were thawed and washed. At the time of the earliest PBMC sample for each participant with HIV, ages ranged from roughly 23 to 60 years. PBMC samples from each participant spanned 1-4 timepoints before ART initiation and 2-8 timepoints after ART initiation, with a median of 7 samples. For every participant, serial HIV viral load, CD4+ T-cell count, ART history and demographic data were obtained. Genomic DNA was extracted from unsorted PBMC with a Qiagen kit on a QIAcube, processed in batches of 12 samples. The immunoSEQ hsTCRB v3.0 assay was used at survey level resolution to sequence the TRB variable region. TRB sequencing targeted a depth of roughly 35,000-50,000 T-cell genomes per sample. TRB libraries were pooled and sequenced on an Illumina MiSeq using a v3 150-cycle kit. The paper's data handling went like this. Repertoire analysis was run in R within a reproducible Nextflow workflow that covered QC, data transformation and analysis. Custom analyses were implemented in LymphoSeq2, an R package for AIRR-Seq data exploration. A few samples yielding fewer than 5000 total TRB sequences were excluded, leaving around 190 analyzed HIV repertoires. Among the 190 or so HIV repertoires that were kept, roughly 59 were collected before ART initiation and more than 120 were collected after ART initiation. Each repertoire was downsampled to 5000 TRB nucleotide sequences, and summary statistics were averaged across 100 downsampling iterations. The analysis kept only TRB sequences whose CDR3 regions were at least seven amino acids long. Diversity was measured with a Shannon entropy-derived clonality score and the Gini coefficient. In the repertoire networks, any two of the top 5000 CDR3 amino acid sequences were linked whenever the two sequences differed by an edit distance of one. Antigen specificity groups and MHC restriction were predicted for TRB CDR3 amino acid sequences with GLIPH2. To flag known CMV, EBV, HIV or tissue antigen associations, CDR3 amino acid sequences were matched against VDJdb and McPAS-TCR. Pre-ART, post-ART and control groups were compared with Wilcoxon signed-rank tests and Holm-Bonferroni correction. TCRdb holds this immuneACCESS table with in-frame rearrangements only. Some clones are missing; in checked studies, unresolved V genes explain under half, and the rest has no known cause. Clone size and V and J calls were adopted from that table, with D and trimming inferred from the DNA. A total of about 29,000 clones appear in this sample, approximately 80% of them only once. The ten largest account for 9% to 10% of the sample.

Of note for this clone: The target of this receptor is not known. Base qualities are not recorded, but no much larger clone differs from it by a single base.

Measured from the cysteine to the phenylalanine, the CDR3 is 15 residues long. Only the CDR3 DNA stays, 45 bases, in frame from base 1. A distance of 17 bases separates the germline ends of V and J, which lose 5 bases and 3 bases respectively. CDR1 is given as SGHTA and CDR2 as FQGNSA, both from the germline V gene. In this chain, TRBV7-2 is recombined with TRBJ2-7, with no D gene named confidently. The receptor was derived from a man aged 40-49 years with HIV. This sample comprised unsorted PBMCs, obtained 3 years after starting antiretroviral therapy. Read as DNA, the sequence is TGTGCCAGCAGCCAGGCGTTGGGCAATCTCTACGAGCAGTACTTC. Its product reads: CASSQALGNLYEQYF. The entire variable domain, with the stretches around the CDR3 drawn from the reference TRBV7-2 and TRBJ2-7 proteins, is GAGVSQSPSNKVTEKGKDVELRCDPISGHTALYWYRQSLGQGLEFLIYFQGNSAPDKSGLPSDRFSAERTGGSVSTLTIQRTQQEDSAVYLCASSQALGNLYEQYFGPGTRLTVT.